This TCR beta chain stems from a study of monozygotic twins with inflammatory bowel disease. Study-level points and caveats: IBD patients, compared with healthy twins, shared fewer clonotypes with others (especially with disease activity).

A note on this clonotype: The antigen is not known.

TCRdb re-called the 5' RACE reads, yielding one record per CDR3 amino acid sequence without DNA. Recorded for this sample: 440,000 or so distinct CDR3 sequences. This CDR3 is built from 13 residues. Germline lookup yields CDR1 MDHEN and CDR2 SYDVKM. The sequence was obtained from a human donor with ulcerative colitis or Crohn's disease, or a healthy co-twin of an affected twin (not recorded which). Sequencing input: blood. V gene TRBV28 combines with J gene TRBJ2-7; the D gene TCRdb calls, TRBD1, cannot be checked with no DNA. CDR3 sequence reads: CASSPQRAYEQYF.